These 21 T cell receptor beta chains came from one sample sequenced in a study of OX40 agonist ivuxolimab in advanced cancers. The repertoire was sequenced with immunoSEQ multiplex PCR; TCRdb's copy has only in-frame clones and lacks some. The sample has about 35,000 clones, nearly 75% seen once. The starting material was CD4+ or CD8+ T cells sorted from blood, obtained in a trial of the OX40 agonist ivuxolimab. The receptor set was obtained from an adult with an advanced solid tumor such as melanoma, head and neck, liver or kidney cancer.

DNA of the CDR3: TGTGCCAGCAGAGACAGGGCACCTGATGAAAAACTGTTTTTT. Protein sequence: CASRDRAPDEKLFF. The chain employs TRBV6-5 and TRBJ1-4, with 7 nucleotides matching TRBD1. CDR1 is MNHEY, CDR2 SVGAGI, per germline. J gave up 6 bases and V 6 bases, and 7 bases lay outside the gene matches. The CDR3 runs to 14 residues.

V and J are TRBV27 and TRBJ1-2, with D possibly matching TRBD1 (5 bases). Germline V gene lookup returns CDR1 MNHEY and CDR2 SMNVEV (reference sequence). The CDR3 consists of 12 residues. Trimming took 3 bases from V and 9 from J, leaving 11 bases between them. The CDR3 sequence: CASSFLGQSYTF. CDR3 DNA sequence: TGTGCCAGCAGTTTTTTGGGGCAAAGCTACACCTTC.

The J gene is TRBJ2-2, the V gene TRBV5-1, with D tentatively TRBD1 or TRBD2 (6 bases each). The CDR3 consists of 15 residues. Germline lookup yields CDR1 SGHRS and CDR2 YFSETQ. V was cut by 1 base and J by 3 bases, with 10 bases left in between. The CDR3 sequence: CASSLSGADTGELFF. In DNA form, the CDR3 reads TGCGCCAGCAGCTTGTCGGGGGCGGACACCGGGGAGCTGTTTTTT. Variable domain in full (rest from reference TRBV5-1 and TRBJ2-2): KAGVTQTPRYLIKTRGQQVTLSCSPISGHRSVSWYQQTPGQGLQFLFEYFSETQRNKGNFPGRFSGRQFSNSRSEMNVSTLELGDSALYLCASSLSGADTGELFFGEGSRLTVL.

This clone was seen once. The rearrangement links TRBV18 to TRBJ2-2; 7 bases agree with TRBD1. Trimming cost V 4 bases and J 0 bases; bases outside gene matches: 8. Germline V gene sequence: CDR1 KGHSH, CDR2 LQKENI. CDR3 length: 17 amino acids. CDR3 in DNA: TGTGCCAGCTCACGTTCCTTGGGACAGTCGAACACCGGGGAGCTGTTTTTT. This encodes CASSRSLGQSNTGELFF. Using reference TRBV18 and TRBJ2-2 for the parts outside the CDR3, the full variable domain is NAGVMQNPRHLVRRRGQEARLRCSPMKGHSHVYWYRQLPEEGLKFMVYLQKENIIDESGMPKERFSAEFPKEGPSILRIQQVVRGDSAAYFCASSRSLGQSNTGELFFGEGSRLTVL.

V and J are TRBV2 and TRBJ1-5; D is unresolved. CDR3 length equals 12 residues. Germline values: CDR1 SNHLY, CDR2 FYNNEI. Trimming stripped 3 bases from V and 0 bases from J, with 0 bases between. The CDR3 bases are TGTGCCAGCAGTGATAGCAATCAGCCCCAGCATTTT. Translated, it gives CASSDSNQPQHF.

This chain connects TRBV7-2 to TRBJ1-1; D is ambiguous. Trimming cost V 2 bases and J 2 bases, with 9 bases left between them. In germline, CDR1 is SGHTA, CDR2 FQGNSA. This CDR3 has 14 residues. CDR3 DNA sequence: TGTGCCAGCAGCTTAAACAGTTTAAACACTGAAGCTTTCTTT. Encoded protein: CASSLNSLNTEAFF. Drawing the rest from reference TRBV7-2 and TRBJ1-1, the complete variable domain is GAGVSQSPSNKVTEKGKDVELRCDPISGHTALYWYRQSLGQGLEFLIYFQGNSAPDKSGLPSDRFSAERTGGSVSTLTIQRTQQEDSAVYLCASSLNSLNTEAFFGQGTRLTVV.

V usage is TRBV9 and J usage is TRBJ1-3; perhaps TRBD1 as D (5 bases). Per germline, CDR1 SGDLS and CDR2 YYNGEE. This CDR3 region has 16 residues. Between the trimmed V and J ends, which lost 0 bases and 5 bases, there was a span of 15 bases. In DNA, the CDR3 is TGTGCCAGCAGCGTAGATCTTGGGGGTGGTAGAAACACCATATATTTT. This codes for CASSVDLGGGRNTIYF.

This clone was detected only a few times. This chain links TRBV5-1 with TRBJ2-2; D gene uncertain. CDR3 length: 15 amino acids. The germline CDR1 and CDR2 sequences are SGHRS and YFSETQ. Trimming pared 7 bases from V and 6 bases from J, leaving 19 bases between. The CDR3 bases are TGCGCCAGCCATCCCGGCCCTGGGAATTCCGGGGAGCTGTTTTTT. Translating gives CASHPGPGNSGELFF.

The chain carries TRBV4-1 and TRBJ2-2, with 7 bases identical to TRBD1. CDR1 and CDR2 (germline): MGHRA, YSYEKL. The CDR3 runs 13 residues. The V gene end was trimmed by 5 bases and the J gene end by 7 bases; junction bases not matched to a gene: 4. The CDR3 nucleotides are TGCGCCAGCAGCGATCGACAGGGCGGGGAGCTGTTTTTT. The encoded protein is CASSDRQGGELFF.

This clone appeared many times. The genes are TRBV14 and TRBJ2-7, with 7 bases fitting TRBD1. The CDR3 runs to 13 residues. CDR1 is SGHDN, CDR2 FVKESK, per germline. For the CDR3, the DNA is TGTGCCAGCAGCGCGAGCCGACAGGGCGAGGAGTACGTC. Its protein product is CASSASRQGEEYV.

V and J are TRBV6-1 and TRBJ1-1; no reliable D call. V was cut by 5 bases and J by 3 bases, with 10 bases left in between. CDR3 length: 13 residues. CDR1 is MNHNS and CDR2 is SASEGT in the germline V gene. The CDR3: CASSTTLYTEAFF. DNA of the CDR3: TGTGCCAGCAGTACGACGTTATACACTGAAGCTTTCTTT.

The rearrangement joins TRBV7-6 to TRBJ2-1, with no clear D. The CDR3 has 12 amino acids. The germline gives CDR1 SGHVS, CDR2 FNYEAQ. Trimming stripped 2 bases from V and 9 bases from J, with 8 bases between. The CDR3 DNA reads TGTGCCAGCAGCTTAACCATTGGTGAGCAGTTCTTC. Translated: CASSLTIGEQFF.

This clone was detected a few times. J is TRBJ1-1 and V is TRBV9; D may be TRBD1 (5 bases). Trimming left V 3 bases short and J 4 bases short, with 13 bases between. The CDR3 spans 14 residues. The germline gives CDR1 SGDLS, CDR2 YYNGEE. This CDR3 reads CASSERWGGTEAFF. The CDR3, as DNA: TGTGCCAGCAGCGAGCGTTGGGGGGGCACTGAAGCTTTCTTT.

This clone was seen more than once but under ten times. The rearrangement joins TRBV4-1 to TRBJ1-5; D may be TRBD1 (6 bases). Germline V CDR1 and CDR2: MGHRA, YSYEKL. This CDR3 spans 14 amino acids. Trimming left V 4 bases short and J 7 bases short, with 14 bases between. CDR3 nucleotide sequence: TGCGCCAGCAGCCCTACGGGGGGCACGCAGCCCCAGCATTTT. Amino acids: CASSPTGGTQPQHF.

The chain's CDR3 is CASSQEISGDYEQYF. As DNA, the CDR3 is TGTGCCAGCAGCCAAGAGATTAGCGGGGACTACGAGCAGTACTTC. This sequence joins TRBV4-2 and TRBJ2-7, with 8 bases lining up with TRBD2. J was trimmed by 3 bases and V by 0 bases; bases with no gene match: 4. The germline V gene has CDR1 LGHNA and CDR2 YNFKEQ. CDR3 size: 15 residues.

The chain employs TRBV23-1 and TRBJ1-5, with D hard to call. TRBV23-1 is identified as an open reading frame with a role that is uncertain. CDR3 length: 14 amino acids. V was shortened by 2 bases and J by 6 bases, with 11 bases between the two germline ends. CDR3 bases: TGCGCCAGCAGTCAAACTACTTGGGGTCAGCCCCAGCATTTT. Amino acids: CASSQTTWGQPQHF.

V usage is TRBV28 and J usage is TRBJ2-3, with 11 bases identical to TRBD2. Germline V CDR1 and CDR2: MDHEN, SYDVKM. The length of the CDR3 is 15 residues. The V and J ends lost 3 bases and 5 bases, in that order; junction bases with no gene match: 4. The CDR3 DNA reads as TGTGCCAGCAGTTTTGCTAGCGGGGGGCTAGATACGCAGTATTTT. The encoded protein is CASSFASGGLDTQYF. Variable domain in full (rest from reference TRBV28 and TRBJ2-3): DVKVTQSSRYLVKRTGEKVFLECVQDMDHENMFWYRQDPGLGLRLIYFSYDVKMKEKGDIPEGYSVSREKKERFSLILESASTNQTSMYLCASSFASGGLDTQYFGPGTRLTVL.

This chain joins TRBV29-1 and TRBJ2-3; no clear D. The CDR3 totals 13 residues. Germline V gene lookup returns CDR1 SQVTM and CDR2 ANQGSEA. Trimming left V 4 bases short and J 0 bases short, with 8 bases between. CDR3 sequence: CSVVSGSTDTQYF. The CDR3 bases are TGCAGCGTTGTGTCCGGGAGCACAGATACGCAGTATTTT.

The chain carries TRBV7-3 and TRBJ2-7, with D perhaps TRBD2 (5 bases). Germline CDR1 and CDR2: SGHTA and FQGTGA. V lost 4 bases and J 3 bases, leaving 16 bases between the germline ends. CDR3 size: 15 residues. Here the CDR3 reads CASSSIGGSYYEQYF. DNA of the CDR3: TGTGCCAGCAGCTCAATAGGAGGCAGCTACTACGAGCAGTACTTC.

V usage is TRBV5-1 and J usage is TRBJ1-6; TRBD1 aligns across 8 bases. The CDR3 has 15 amino acids. CDR1 is SGHRS, CDR2 YFSETQ, per germline. V lost 0 bases and J lost 7; bases outside the gene matches: 3. The CDR3 DNA is TGCGCCAGCAGCTTGGTAGGGGACAGGAATTCACCCCTCCACTTT. Its translation is CASSLVGDRNSPLHF.

Only a few counts were recorded for this clone. CDR3 nucleotides: TGTGCCAGCAGACCTGACCCGCAGGGAGAGACCCAGTACTTC. The encoded protein is CASRPDPQGETQYF. The rearrangement joins TRBV5-4 to TRBJ2-5; D is perhaps TRBD1 (5 bases). Germline CDR1 is SGHNT and CDR2 is YYREEE (reference sequence). The CDR3 spans 14 residues. The ends were cut back, 5 bases at V and 4 bases at J, with 15 bases in the middle.